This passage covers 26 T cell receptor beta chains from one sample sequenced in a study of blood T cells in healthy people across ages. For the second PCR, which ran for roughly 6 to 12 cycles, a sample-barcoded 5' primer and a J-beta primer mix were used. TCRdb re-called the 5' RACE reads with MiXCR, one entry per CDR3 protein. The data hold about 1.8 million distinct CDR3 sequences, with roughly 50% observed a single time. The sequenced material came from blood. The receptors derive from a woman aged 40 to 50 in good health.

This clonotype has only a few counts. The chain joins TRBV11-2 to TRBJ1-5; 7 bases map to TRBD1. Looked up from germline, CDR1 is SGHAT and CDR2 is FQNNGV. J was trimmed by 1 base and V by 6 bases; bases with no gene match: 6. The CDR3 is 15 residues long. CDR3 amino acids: CASSYQGGSNQPQHF. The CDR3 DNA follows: TGTGCCAGCAGTTATCAGGGGGGAAGCAATCAGCCCCAGCATTTT. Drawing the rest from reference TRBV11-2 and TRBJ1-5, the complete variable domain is EAGVAQSPRYKIIEKRQSVAFWCNPISGHATLYWYQQILGQGPKLLIQFQNNGVVDDSQLPKDRFSAERLKGVDSTLKIQPAKLEDSAVYLCASSYQGGSNQPQHFGDGTRLSIL.

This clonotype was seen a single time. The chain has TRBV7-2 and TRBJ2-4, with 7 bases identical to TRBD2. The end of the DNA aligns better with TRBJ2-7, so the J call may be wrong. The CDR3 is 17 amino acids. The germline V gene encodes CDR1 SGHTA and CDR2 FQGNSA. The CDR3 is CASSLGPWGGSSYEQYF. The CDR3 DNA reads TGTGCCAGCAGCTTAGGCCCATGGGGGGGGTCCAGCTACGAGCAGTACTTC.

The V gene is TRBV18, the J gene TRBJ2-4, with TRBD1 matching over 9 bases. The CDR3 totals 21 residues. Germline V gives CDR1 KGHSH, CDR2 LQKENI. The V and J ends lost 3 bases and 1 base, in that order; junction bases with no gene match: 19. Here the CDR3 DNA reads TGTGCCAGCTCACCCTCTTTTGGGGACAGGGATTTCACAGCGGCCAAAAACATTCAGTACTTC. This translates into CASSPSFGDRDFTAAKNIQYF.

CDR3 nucleotide sequence: TGTGCCAGCAGTCCCAGTCGTACGGCTTTTAATTCACCCCTCCACTTT. It yields the protein CASSPSRTAFNSPLHF. The V and J genes are TRBV27 and TRBJ1-6; unclear D gene. Per the germline V gene, CDR1 is MNHEY and CDR2 is SMNVEV (reference sequence). Trimming pared 5 bases from V and 6 bases from J, leaving 17 bases between. The length of the CDR3 is 16 residues.

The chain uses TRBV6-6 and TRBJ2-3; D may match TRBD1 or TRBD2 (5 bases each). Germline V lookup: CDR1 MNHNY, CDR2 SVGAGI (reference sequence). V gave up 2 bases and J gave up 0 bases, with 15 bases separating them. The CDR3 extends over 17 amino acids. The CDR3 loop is CASSYGHRGRSTDTQYF. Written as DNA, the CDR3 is TGTGCCAGCAGTTACGGACACCGAGGGCGTAGCACAGATACGCAGTATTTT.

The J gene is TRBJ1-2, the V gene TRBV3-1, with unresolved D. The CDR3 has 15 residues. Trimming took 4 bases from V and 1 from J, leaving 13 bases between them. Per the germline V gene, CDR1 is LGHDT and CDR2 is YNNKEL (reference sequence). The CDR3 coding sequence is TGTGCCAGCAGCCTTCGTCAGGCTGATAACTATGGCTACACCTTC. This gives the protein CASSLRQADNYGYTF.

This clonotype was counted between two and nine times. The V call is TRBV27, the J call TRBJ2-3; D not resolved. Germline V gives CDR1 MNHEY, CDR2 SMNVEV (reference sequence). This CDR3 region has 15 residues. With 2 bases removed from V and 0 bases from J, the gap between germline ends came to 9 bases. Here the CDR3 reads CASSLRASSTDTQYF. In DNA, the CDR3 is TGTGCCAGCAGTTTAAGAGCCTCTAGCACAGATACGCAGTATTTT.

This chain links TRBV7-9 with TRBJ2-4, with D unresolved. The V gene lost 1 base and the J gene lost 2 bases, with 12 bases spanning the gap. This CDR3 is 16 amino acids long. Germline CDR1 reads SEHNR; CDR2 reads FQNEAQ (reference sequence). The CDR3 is CASSLDGVGTKNIQYF. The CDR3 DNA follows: TGTGCCAGCAGCTTAGATGGGGTAGGGACCAAAAACATTCAGTACTTC.

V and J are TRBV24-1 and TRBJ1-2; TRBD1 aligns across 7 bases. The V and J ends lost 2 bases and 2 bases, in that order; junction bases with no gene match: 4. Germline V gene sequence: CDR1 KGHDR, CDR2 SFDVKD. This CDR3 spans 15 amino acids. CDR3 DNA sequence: TGTGCCACCAGTGATTCGACAGGGCGAAACTATGGCTACACCTTC. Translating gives CATSDSTGRNYGYTF.

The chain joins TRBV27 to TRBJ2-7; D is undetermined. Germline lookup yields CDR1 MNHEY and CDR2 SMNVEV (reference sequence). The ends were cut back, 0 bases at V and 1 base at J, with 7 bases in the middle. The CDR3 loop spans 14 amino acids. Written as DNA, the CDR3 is TGTGCCAGCAGTTTATCGTATCGGTCCTACGAGCAGTACTTC. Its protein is CASSLSYRSYEQYF.

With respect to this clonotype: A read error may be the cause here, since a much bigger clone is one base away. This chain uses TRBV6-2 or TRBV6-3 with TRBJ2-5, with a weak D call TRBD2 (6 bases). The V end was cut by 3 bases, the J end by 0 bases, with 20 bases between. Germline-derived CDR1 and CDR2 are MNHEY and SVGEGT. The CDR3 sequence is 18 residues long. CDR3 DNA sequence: TGTGCCAGCAGTTATCCGGGGGTCTCGTCTCACGACCAAGAGACCCAGTACTTC. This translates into CASSYPGVSSHDQETQYF.

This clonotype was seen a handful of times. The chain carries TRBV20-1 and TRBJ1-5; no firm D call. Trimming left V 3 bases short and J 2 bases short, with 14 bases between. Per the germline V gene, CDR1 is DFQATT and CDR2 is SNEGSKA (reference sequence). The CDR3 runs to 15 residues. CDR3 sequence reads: CSASLGLIGNQPQHF. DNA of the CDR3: TGCAGTGCTAGTCTGGGTTTGATCGGCAATCAGCCCCAGCATTTT.

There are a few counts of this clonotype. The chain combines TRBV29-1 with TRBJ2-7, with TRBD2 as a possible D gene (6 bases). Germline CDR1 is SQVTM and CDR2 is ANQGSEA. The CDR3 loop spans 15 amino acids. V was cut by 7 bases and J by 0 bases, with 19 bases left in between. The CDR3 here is CSALTRGPTSYEQYF. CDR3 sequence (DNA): TGCAGCGCCCTGACGCGGGGACCCACCTCCTACGAGCAGTACTTC.

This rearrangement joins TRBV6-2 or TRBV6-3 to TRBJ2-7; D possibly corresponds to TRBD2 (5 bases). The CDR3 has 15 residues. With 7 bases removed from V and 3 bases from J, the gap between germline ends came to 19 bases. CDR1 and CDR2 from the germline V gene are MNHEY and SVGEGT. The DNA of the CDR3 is TGTGCCAGCACCGCTAGCCCTGGGGTAAGCTACGAGCAGTACTTC. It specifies CASTASPGVSYEQYF.

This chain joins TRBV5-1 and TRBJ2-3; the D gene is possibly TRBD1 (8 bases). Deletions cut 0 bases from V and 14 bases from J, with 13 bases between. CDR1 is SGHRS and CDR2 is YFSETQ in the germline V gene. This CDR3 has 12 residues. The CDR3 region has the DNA TGCGCCAGCAGCTTGGACAGGGGGGGGTGGTATTTT. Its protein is CASSLDRGGWYF.

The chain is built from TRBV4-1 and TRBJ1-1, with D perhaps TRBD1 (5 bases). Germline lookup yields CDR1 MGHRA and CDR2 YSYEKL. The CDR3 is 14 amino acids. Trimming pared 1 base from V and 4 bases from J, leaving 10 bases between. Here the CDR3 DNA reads TGCGCCAGCAGCCAAGCGCGACAGTTCACTGAAGCTTTCTTT. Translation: CASSQARQFTEAFF.

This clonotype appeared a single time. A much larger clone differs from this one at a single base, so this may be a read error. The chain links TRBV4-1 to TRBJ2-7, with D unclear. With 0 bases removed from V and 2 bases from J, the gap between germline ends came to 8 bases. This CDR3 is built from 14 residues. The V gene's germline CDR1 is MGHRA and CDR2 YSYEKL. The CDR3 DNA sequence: TGCGCCAGCAGCCAAGACTGGGGAACCTACGAGCAGTACTTC. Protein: CASSQDWGTYEQYF.

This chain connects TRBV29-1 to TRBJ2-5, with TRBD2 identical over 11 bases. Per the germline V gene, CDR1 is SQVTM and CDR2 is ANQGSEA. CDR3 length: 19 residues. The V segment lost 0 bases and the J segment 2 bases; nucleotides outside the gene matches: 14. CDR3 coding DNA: TGCAGCGTTGAAGATCTATCCGGGACTAGCGGTGTAACTCAAGAGACCCAGTACTTC. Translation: CSVEDLSGTSGVTQETQYF.

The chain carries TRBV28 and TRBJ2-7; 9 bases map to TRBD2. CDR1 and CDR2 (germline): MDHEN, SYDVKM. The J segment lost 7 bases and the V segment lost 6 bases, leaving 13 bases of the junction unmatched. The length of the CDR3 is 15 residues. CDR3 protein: CASRPTSGPNNEQYF. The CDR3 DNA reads TGTGCCAGCAGACCTACTAGCGGGCCTAACAATGAGCAGTACTTC.

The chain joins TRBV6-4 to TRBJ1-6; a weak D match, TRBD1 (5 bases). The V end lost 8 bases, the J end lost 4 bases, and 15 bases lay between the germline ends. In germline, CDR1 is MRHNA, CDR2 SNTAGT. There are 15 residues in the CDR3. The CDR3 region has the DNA TGTGCCAGCCGAGTGTCGCAGGGTTATAATTCACCCCTCCACTTT. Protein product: CASRVSQGYNSPLHF.

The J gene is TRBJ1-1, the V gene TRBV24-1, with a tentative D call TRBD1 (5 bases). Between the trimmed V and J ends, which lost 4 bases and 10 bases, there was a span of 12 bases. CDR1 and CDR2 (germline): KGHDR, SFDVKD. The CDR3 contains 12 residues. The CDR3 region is CATSEGVGAAFF. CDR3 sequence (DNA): TGTGCCACCAGTGAGGGGGTCGGGGCAGCTTTCTTT.

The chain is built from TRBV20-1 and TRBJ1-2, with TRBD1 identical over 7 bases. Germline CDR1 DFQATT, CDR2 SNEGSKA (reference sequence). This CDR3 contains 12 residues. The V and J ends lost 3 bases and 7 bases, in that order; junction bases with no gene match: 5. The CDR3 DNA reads TGCAGTGCTAGTGGCAGGGGGTCTGGCTACACCTTC. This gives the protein CSASGRGSGYTF.

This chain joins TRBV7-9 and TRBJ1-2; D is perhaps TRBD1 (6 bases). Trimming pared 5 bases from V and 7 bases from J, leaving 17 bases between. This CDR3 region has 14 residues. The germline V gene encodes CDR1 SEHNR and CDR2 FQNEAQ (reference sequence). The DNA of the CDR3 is TGTGCCAGCAGCATCCTAACAGGGAATCGTGGCTACACCTTC. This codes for CASSILTGNRGYTF.

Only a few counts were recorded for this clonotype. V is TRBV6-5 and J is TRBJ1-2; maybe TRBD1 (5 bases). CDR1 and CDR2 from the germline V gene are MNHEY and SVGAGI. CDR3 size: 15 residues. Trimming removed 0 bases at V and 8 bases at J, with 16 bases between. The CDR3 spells CASSYSEQGFGGYTF. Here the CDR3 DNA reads TGTGCCAGCAGTTACTCTGAGCAGGGTTTCGGCGGCTACACCTTC.

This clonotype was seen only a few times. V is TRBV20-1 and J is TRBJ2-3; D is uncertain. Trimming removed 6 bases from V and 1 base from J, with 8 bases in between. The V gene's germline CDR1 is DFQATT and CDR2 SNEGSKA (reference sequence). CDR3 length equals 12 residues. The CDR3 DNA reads TGCAGTGCAACAGCTGGCACAGATACGCAGTATTTT. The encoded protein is CSATAGTDTQYF.

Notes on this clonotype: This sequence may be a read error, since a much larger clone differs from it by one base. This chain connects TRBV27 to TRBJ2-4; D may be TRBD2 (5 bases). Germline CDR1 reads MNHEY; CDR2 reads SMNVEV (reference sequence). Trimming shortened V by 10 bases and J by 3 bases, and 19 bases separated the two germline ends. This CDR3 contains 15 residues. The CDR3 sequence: CATIGVLLVKNIQYF. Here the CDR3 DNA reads TGTGCCACTATTGGAGTCCTACTAGTCAAAAACATTCAGTACTTC.